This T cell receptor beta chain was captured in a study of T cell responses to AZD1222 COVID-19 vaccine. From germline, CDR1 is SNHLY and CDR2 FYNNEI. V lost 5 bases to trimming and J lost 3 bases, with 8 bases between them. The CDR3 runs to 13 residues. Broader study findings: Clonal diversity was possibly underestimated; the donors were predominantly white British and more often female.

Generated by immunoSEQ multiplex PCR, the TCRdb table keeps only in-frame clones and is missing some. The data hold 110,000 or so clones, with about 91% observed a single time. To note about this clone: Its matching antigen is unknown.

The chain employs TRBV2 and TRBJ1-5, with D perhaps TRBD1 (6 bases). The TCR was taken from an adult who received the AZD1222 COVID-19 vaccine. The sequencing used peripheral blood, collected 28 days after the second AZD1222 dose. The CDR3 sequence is CASSTGYNQPQHF. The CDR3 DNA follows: TGTGCCAGCAGTACAGGGTACAATCAGCCCCAGCATTTT.